Below are 19 T cell receptor beta chains sequenced from a single sample in a study of shared clonotypes between healthy human individuals. Assay: immunoSEQ multiplex PCR; the TCRdb copy retains only in-frame clones and omits some. The profile shows about a million clones, more than 65% of them singletons. Sequenced: memory CD4+ T cells sorted from blood. Indicated subset: CD45RA-negative fraction. The receptors were gathered from a young man in good health.

The chain is built from TRBV9 and TRBJ1-3; no clear D. Germline V gene sequence: CDR1 SGDLS, CDR2 YYNGEE. Trimming shortened V by 4 bases and J by 6 bases, and 20 bases separated the two germline ends. This CDR3 region has 16 residues. In DNA form, the CDR3 reads TGTGCCAGCAGCCGAACTGACACGGGGTATCCAAACACCATATATTTT. Translation: CASSRTDTGYPNTIYF.

This clone appeared a single time. The J gene is TRBJ2-4, the V gene TRBV5-6, with a possible D match to TRBD2 (6 bases). CDR1 and CDR2 from the germline V gene are SGHDT and YYEEEE. The CDR3 extends over 14 amino acids. V was shortened by 4 bases and J by 6 bases, with 14 bases between the two germline ends. In DNA form, the CDR3 reads TGTGCCAGCAGCGCAAGACTAGGCGTAAACATTCAGTACTTC. It encodes CASSARLGVNIQYF.

The chain links TRBV4-2 to TRBJ1-4; D may be TRBD1 (5 bases). This CDR3 has 15 amino acids. Germline CDR1 and CDR2: LGHNA and YNFKEQ. Trimming stripped 4 bases from V and 2 bases from J, with 11 bases between. The CDR3 loop is CASSRGEGTNEKLFF. As DNA, the CDR3 is TGTGCCAGCAGCCGGGGGGAGGGTACTAATGAAAAACTGTTTTTT.

This clone was recorded only once. The CDR3: CASSVEGTRSDTQYF. DNA for the CDR3: TGTGCCAGCAGCGTAGAGGGGACTAGGTCAGATACGCAGTATTTT. The gene calls are TRBV9 and TRBJ2-3, with TRBD2 identical over 8 bases. V lost 0 bases to trimming and J lost 4 bases; unmatched junction nucleotides: 4. Per the germline V gene, CDR1 is SGDLS and CDR2 is YYNGEE. This CDR3 region has 15 residues.

The rearrangement links TRBV5-6 to TRBJ2-2, with 14 nucleotides matching TRBD2. The CDR3 is 17 residues long. V dropped 3 bases and J dropped 4; count of bases not matched to a gene: 5. CDR1 SGHDT and CDR2 YYEEEE come from the germline V gene. The CDR3 sequence is CASSSWTSGRSTGELFF. DNA of the CDR3: TGTGCCAGCAGCTCCTGGACTAGCGGGAGGTCCACCGGGGAGCTGTTTTTT.

This chain uses TRBV19 with TRBJ2-3; D perhaps matches TRBD2 (6 bases). From germline, CDR1 is LNHDA and CDR2 SQIVND (reference sequence). The CDR3 covers 15 residues. The V gene lost 8 bases and the J gene lost 1 base, with 16 bases spanning the gap. The CDR3 DNA follows: TGTGCCAGTCAAGCGTGGGGGGAGGGCACAGATACGCAGTATTTT. Protein: CASQAWGEGTDTQYF.

V and J are TRBV6-6 and TRBJ2-7; D is perhaps TRBD2 (5 bases). The CDR3 is 15 amino acids. Germline loops: CDR1 MNHNY, CDR2 SVGAGI (reference sequence). Trimming took off 2 bases at V and 8 bases at J, with 19 bases between the two ends. The CDR3 spells CASSYPEGSATKQYF. CDR3 DNA: TGTGCCAGCAGTTACCCCGAGGGATCTGCTACGAAGCAGTACTTC.

The chain combines TRBV4-3 with TRBJ2-4, with 10 bases matching TRBD2. CDR3 length: 15 residues. Germline trimming cut 1 base from V and 6 bases from J; bases unmatched to any gene: 3. Germline CDR1 and CDR2: LGHNA and YSLEER. The CDR3 bases are TGCGCCAGCAGCCAAGTAGCGGGAGGACCAAACATTCAGTACTTC. This translates into CASSQVAGGPNIQYF.

This clone showed up just once. The chain recombines TRBV19 with TRBJ2-3; D possibly corresponds to TRBD1 (5 bases). The germline V and J ends were trimmed by 5 bases and 2 bases, with 14 bases remaining between them. CDR3 length: 15 amino acids. CDR1 and CDR2 from the germline V gene are LNHDA and SQIVND (reference sequence). For the CDR3, the DNA is TGTGCCAGTAGTGTCAGACAGACGTTCACAGATACGCAGTATTTT. Its protein product is CASSVRQTFTDTQYF.

This clone was detected only once. The rearrangement joins TRBV7-9 to TRBJ2-2; 10 bases align to TRBD1. This CDR3 spans 18 amino acids. Unmatched junction bases numbered 9, after V lost 4 bases and J lost 1 base. Germline CDR1 SEHNR, CDR2 FQNEAQ (reference sequence). The CDR3 here is CASSSVGTGALNTGELFF. In DNA form, the CDR3 reads TGTGCCAGCAGCTCGGTCGGGACAGGGGCACTGAACACCGGGGAGCTGTTTTTT. The whole variable domain, filled in from reference TRBV7-9 and TRBJ2-2, reads DTGVSQNPRHKITKRGQNVTFRCDPISEHNRLYWYRQTLGQGPEFLTYFQNEAQLEKSRLLSDRFSAERPKGSFSTLEIQRTEQGDSAMYLCASSSVGTGALNTGELFFGEGSRLTVL.

The gene calls are TRBV11-2 and TRBJ2-3; TRBD2 is a possible D gene (5 bases). This CDR3 has 14 residues. Germline assignment: CDR1 SGHAT and CDR2 FQNNGV. The V gene lost 5 bases and the J gene lost 6 bases, with 15 bases spanning the gap. CDR3 in amino acids: CASSPRAPSDTQYF. CDR3 DNA sequence: TGTGCCAGCAGCCCGCGGGCCCCATCGGATACGCAGTATTTT.

CDR3 amino acids: CAWSGPTGRDRGVGGYTF. CDR3 nucleotide sequence: TGTGCCTGGAGTGGACCCACCGGAAGGGACAGGGGGGTTGGCGGCTACACCTTC. The chain recombines TRBV30 with TRBJ1-2, with 11 bases lining up with TRBD1. The CDR3 covers 18 residues. The germline V gene encodes CDR1 GTSNPN and CDR2 SVGIG (reference sequence). V lost 1 base and J lost 8; bases outside the gene matches: 18.

The V gene is TRBV6-1, the J gene TRBJ2-5; D might be TRBD1 (5 bases). V was cut by 5 bases and J by 2 bases, with 12 bases left in between. From germline, CDR1 is MNHNS and CDR2 SASEGT. The CDR3 sequence is 14 residues long. The CDR3 DNA reads as TGTGCCAGCAGTCATAGACAGACACAAGAGACCCAGTACTTC. Protein: CASSHRQTQETQYF.

To note about this clone: Other DNA sequences in the sample encode the same CDR3. V gene TRBV27 combines with J gene TRBJ1-5; TRBD1 matches at 10 bases. The CDR3 consists of 15 residues. Germline V gene sequence: CDR1 MNHEY, CDR2 SMNVEV (reference sequence). With 0 bases clipped from V and 6 bases from J, the junction kept 2 bases outside the gene matches. CDR3 in amino acids: CASSLSGDRGQPQHF. The CDR3 bases are TGTGCCAGCAGTTTATCGGGGGACAGGGGTCAGCCCCAGCATTTT.

The chain employs TRBV5-1 and TRBJ1-1; 10 bases align to TRBD1. V was pared by 4 bases and J by 6 bases, with 6 bases of the junction left unmatched. The CDR3 is 14 amino acids. Germline V gene sequence: CDR1 SGHRS, CDR2 YFSETQ. The CDR3 sequence is CASSALTGGSEAFF. The CDR3 DNA sequence: TGCGCCAGCAGCGCCCTGACAGGGGGCTCTGAAGCTTTCTTT.

The chain couples TRBV19 to TRBJ2-1; no clear D gene. The CDR3 is made up of 14 amino acids. The V end was cut by 3 bases, the J end by 4 bases, with 10 bases between. Germline-derived CDR1 and CDR2 are LNHDA and SQIVND (reference sequence). The CDR3 here is CASSIQAVYNEQFF. CDR3 bases: TGTGCCAGTAGTATCCAGGCAGTTTACAATGAGCAGTTCTTC. The variable domain in full, with the rest retrieved from reference TRBV19 and TRBJ2-1, is DGGITQSPKYLFRKEGQNVTLSCEQNLNHDAMYWYRQDPGQGLRLIYYSQIVNDFQKGDIAEGYSVSREKKESFPLTVTSAQKNPTAFYLCASSIQAVYNEQFFGPGTRLTVL.

V gene TRBV7-9 combines with J gene TRBJ1-1; D not certain. V dropped 1 base and J dropped 10 bases, with 10 bases sitting between them. Germline CDR1 is SEHNR and CDR2 is FQNEAQ (reference sequence). This CDR3 has 12 amino acids. CDR3 DNA sequence: TGTGCCAGCAGCTTAGACCTCCCGGGAGCTTTCTTT. Encoded protein: CASSLDLPGAFF.

The chain employs TRBV4-2 and TRBJ2-3; possible D gene TRBD2, 5 bases. CDR1 is LGHNA, CDR2 YNFKEQ, per germline. V was shortened by 5 bases and J by 2 bases, with 11 bases between the two germline ends. This CDR3 region has 14 residues. CDR3 amino acids: CASSKTGITDTQYF. CDR3 nucleotide sequence: TGTGCCAGCAGCAAAACGGGGATCACAGATACGCAGTATTTT.

The J gene is TRBJ2-5, the V gene TRBV7-6; no reliable D call. V lost 5 bases and J lost 2, with 6 bases in between. In germline, CDR1 is SGHVS, CDR2 FNYEAQ. CDR3 length: 12 amino acids. Here the CDR3 reads CASSAHQETQYF. The DNA for the CDR3 is TGTGCCAGCAGCGCACATCAAGAGACCCAGTACTTC.